A single sample gave rise to the 3 T cell receptor beta chains below, sequenced in a study of glioma-infiltrating T cells (dated by TCRdb to between 2015 and 2016). Sequencing instrument: Illumina MiSeq. The iRepertoire nested amplicon-rescue multiplex PCR (arm-PCR) platform was used to amplify TCR alpha and beta CDR3 regions from RNA. TCRdb handled the public reads itself, with Q25 trimming in fastp and clone calling in MiXCR, and kept productive beta chains. Rows are combined by CDR3 protein, so each entry shows the most common genes and DNA. This sample gives over 100,000 distinct CDR3 sequences in total; around 25% of them show up just once. Under 45% of the sample goes to the ten largest clones. The sequenced sample was glioma tissue, nonneoplastic brain tissue, or PBMCs (not recorded which). These receptors all come from a human donor with low-grade glioma or glioblastoma, undergoing nonglioma brain surgery, or in good health (not recorded which).

This clonotype occurred many times. The gene calls are TRBV10-3 and TRBJ2-1; 14 bases agree with TRBD2. The V segment lost 7 bases and the J segment 1 base; nucleotides outside the gene matches: 6. This CDR3 has 17 amino acids. Germline CDR1 is ENHRY and CDR2 is SYGVKD. CDR3 nucleotides: TGTGCCATCAAAGGGACTAGCGGGAGACCTTCCTACAATGAGCAGTTCTTC. Translated: CAIKGTSGRPSYNEQFF.

This clonotype occurred a few times. The chain has TRBV19 and TRBJ2-1; 8 bases are a match to TRBD2. The CDR3 sequence is 12 residues long. With V trimmed by 1 base and J by 15 bases, 5 bases remained unmatched. Germline V gene lookup returns CDR1 LNHDA and CDR2 SQIVND (reference sequence). The CDR3: CASSIVAGGRFF. DNA of the CDR3: TGTGCCAGTAGTATAGTGGCGGGGGGTCGGTTCTTC. The entire variable domain, with the rest obtained from reference TRBV19 and TRBJ2-1, is as follows: DGGITQSPKYLFRKEGQNVTLSCEQNLNHDAMYWYRQDPGQGLRLIYYSQIVNDFQKGDIAEGYSVSREKKESFPLTVTSAQKNPTAFYLCASSIVAGGRFFGPGTRLTVL.

At least ten counts were recorded for this clonotype. CDR3 bases: TGTGCCAGCAGCTCCCGACTAGACGTAGAGACCCAGTACTTC. This translates into CASSSRLDVETQYF. The V call is TRBV7-2, the J call TRBJ2-5; possibly TRBD2 for D (6 bases). This CDR3 has 14 residues. Trimming cost V 4 bases and J 4 bases, with 13 bases left between them. The V gene's germline CDR1 is SGHTA and CDR2 FQGNSA.